What follows are 30 T cell receptor beta chains derived from one specimen sequenced in a study of spatial heterogeneity in lung cancer. The time point here: sample taken at primary tumor resection. Study-wide findings and caveats: One measure, the expanded intratumoral alpha and beta TCR count, tracked tumor mutation counts.

TCRdb used MiXCR to reprocess the 5' RACE reads, holding one entry per CDR3 protein. This sample has about 30,000 distinct CDR3 sequences, with 7% to 7.5% found just once. Antigen specificity for these receptors is unknown. The starting material was lung tumor tissue, obtained at surgery. The receptors were sampled from a male donor with early-stage non-small cell lung cancer.

The sample holds many counts of this clonotype. This sequence joins TRBV4-3 and TRBJ1-2; TRBD1 might be the D (5 bases). The CDR3 runs to 15 residues. CDR1 is LGHNA and CDR2 is YSLEER in the germline V gene. Between the trimmed V and J ends, which lost 1 base and 0 bases, there was a span of 9 bases. CDR3 loop: CASSQGQFPNYGYTF. In DNA, the CDR3 is TGCGCCAGCAGCCAAGGACAGTTTCCTAACTATGGCTACACCTTC.

The chain couples TRBV28 to TRBJ1-2; TRBD1 might be the D (6 bases). The germline gives CDR1 MDHEN, CDR2 SYDVKM. This CDR3 contains 18 residues. Trimming took 6 bases from V and 7 from J, leaving 30 bases between them. The CDR3 DNA sequence: TGTGCCAGCAGCTCCCCCTCATTCAAGACAGGCCCGTCCAGTGGCTACACCTTC. Its translation: CASSSPSFKTGPSSGYTF.

This clonotype showed up just a few times. The V gene is TRBV5-4, the J gene TRBJ2-5; D is undetermined. Germline CDR1 reads SGHNT; CDR2 reads YYREEE (reference sequence). This CDR3 spans 12 amino acids. V lost 5 bases to trimming and J lost 5 bases, with 10 bases between them. CDR3 sequence reads: CASRGTGETQYF. The CDR3 DNA reads as TGTGCCAGCAGAGGTACGGGCGAGACCCAGTACTTC.

This chain connects TRBV7-9 to TRBJ1-1; no clear D. From germline, CDR1 is SEHNR and CDR2 FQNEAQ (reference sequence). The CDR3 loop spans 12 amino acids. V lost 5 bases to trimming and J lost 1 base, with 5 bases between them. CDR3 nucleotide sequence: TGTGCCAGCAGCGGAGGGAACACTGAAGCTTTCTTT. Translated: CASSGGNTEAFF.

The sample holds many counts of this clonotype. The chain joins TRBV10-3 to TRBJ2-7, with 11 positions matching TRBD2. This CDR3 contains 15 residues. Germline CDR1 is ENHRY and CDR2 is SYGVKD. V shed 6 bases, J shed 5 bases, and the junction held 9 bases outside the gene matches. CDR3 residues: CAISTSGGHPDEQYF. DNA of the CDR3: TGTGCCATCAGCACTAGCGGGGGACACCCCGACGAGCAGTACTTC.

This clonotype was counted at least ten times. The CDR3 DNA follows: TGCAGCTCACTCCCACGACAGACGAACACTGAAGCTTTCTTT. Amino acid sequence: CSSLPRQTNTEAFF. The chain carries TRBV29-1 and TRBJ1-1; a weak D match, TRBD1 (5 bases). The CDR3 has 14 amino acids. V was pared by 8 bases and J by 1 base, with 17 bases between. Germline lookup yields CDR1 SQVTM and CDR2 ANQGSEA.

The rearrangement links TRBV7-2 to TRBJ2-2; TRBD1 is a possible D gene (5 bases). Deletions cut 4 bases from V and 6 bases from J, with 9 bases between. The CDR3 extends over 13 amino acids. Germline V gene lookup returns CDR1 SGHTA and CDR2 FQGNSA. CDR3 in DNA: TGTGCCAGCAGCTCGATCAGGGCCGGGGAGCTGTTTTTT. Encoded protein: CASSSIRAGELFF. The complete variable domain, with remaining parts taken from reference TRBV7-2 and TRBJ2-2, reads GAGVSQSPSNKVTEKGKDVELRCDPISGHTALYWYRQSLGQGLEFLIYFQGNSAPDKSGLPSDRFSAERTGGSVSTLTIQRTQQEDSAVYLCASSSIRAGELFFGEGSRLTVL.

This clonotype showed up just a few times. Since the CDR3 does not end with the conserved phenylalanine or tryptophan, this likely comes from a read error. The V gene is TRBV28, the J gene TRBJ2-5; 14 bases line up with TRBD2. The CDR3 is 17 amino acids. The V gene end was trimmed by 3 bases and the J gene end by 5 bases; junction bases not matched to a gene: 8. Germline CDR1 and CDR2: MDHEN and SYDVKM. CDR3 in DNA: TGTGCCAGCAGTTTCCGACTAGCGGGGGGGCCCTGGGAGACCCAGTACTCC. Translating gives CASSFRLAGGPWETQYS.

This clonotype was detected many times. V gene TRBV5-5 combines with J gene TRBJ2-2; unclear D gene. Deletions cut 4 bases from V and 5 bases from J, with 15 bases between. Germline CDR1 is SGHKS and CDR2 is YYEKEE (reference sequence). The CDR3 covers 15 residues. The CDR3 here is CASSAGPGETGELFF. Written as DNA, the CDR3 is TGTGCCAGCAGCGCCGGGCCCGGCGAAACCGGGGAGCTGTTTTTT.

The chain links TRBV2 to TRBJ2-7; D ambiguous. This CDR3 has 11 amino acids. Germline loops: CDR1 SNHLY, CDR2 FYNNEI. V was clipped by 8 bases and J by 8 bases, with 13 bases between them. The CDR3 is CASGTFDKQYF. The CDR3 DNA follows: TGTGCCAGCGGAACCTTCGACAAGCAGTACTTC. The variable domain in full, completed from reference TRBV2 and TRBJ2-7, reads EPEVTQTPSHQVTQMGQEVILRCVPISNHLYFYWYRQILGQKVEFLVSFYNNEISEKSEIFDDQFSVERPDGSNFTLKIRSTKLEDSAMYFCASGTFDKQYFGPGTRLTVT.

This clonotype appeared many times. V is TRBV7-9 and J is TRBJ2-2; D gene uncertain. The CDR3 has 14 amino acids. Trimming stripped 1 base from V and 4 bases from J, with 7 bases between. CDR1 SEHNR and CDR2 FQNEAQ come from the germline V gene (reference sequence). Here the CDR3 reads CASSLETSTGELFF. The CDR3 DNA is TGTGCCAGCAGCTTAGAGACAAGCACCGGGGAGCTGTTTTTT.

CDR3 loop: CAVAGGTSTDTQYF. The CDR3, as DNA: TGTGCCGTGGCGGGGGGAACTAGCACAGATACGCAGTATTTT. This rearrangement joins TRBV6-6 to TRBJ2-3; 8 nucleotides align to TRBD2. V shed 11 bases, J shed 0 bases, and the junction held 7 bases outside the gene matches. The CDR3 loop spans 14 amino acids. In germline, CDR1 is MNHNY, CDR2 SVGAGI (reference sequence).

This clonotype has more than one count but fewer than ten. The genes are TRBV20-1 and TRBJ2-7; D unresolved. The CDR3 has 13 amino acids. The germline gives CDR1 DFQATT, CDR2 SNEGSKA (reference sequence). V lost 6 bases, J lost 5 bases, and 17 bases lay in between. In nucleotides, the CDR3 is TGCAGTGCCGAGGTGGTATCTGTTCACGAGCAGTACTTC. It yields the protein CSAEVVSVHEQYF.

This clonotype appeared many times. The chain joins TRBV20-1 to TRBJ2-6, with 7 bases aligning to TRBD2. The CDR3 is made up of 16 amino acids. After removal of 6 bases from V and 2 bases from J, the junction contained 10 bases not matched to a gene. The germline CDR1 and CDR2 sequences are DFQATT and SNEGSKA (reference sequence). CDR3 nucleotides: TGCAGTGCCAGACGGGGGGTGAAGGCTGGGGCCAACGTCCTGACTTTC. This translates into CSARRGVKAGANVLTF.

This chain connects TRBV27 to TRBJ2-5; D uncertain. Looked up from germline, CDR1 is MNHEY and CDR2 is SMNVEV (reference sequence). CDR3 length: 13 amino acids. Trimming took 5 bases from V and 1 from J, leaving 8 bases between them. The CDR3, as DNA: TGTGCCAGCAGTCTCATCTTCCAAGAGACCCAGTACTTC. Its protein product is CASSLIFQETQYF.

This chain connects TRBV20-1 to TRBJ2-7; D perhaps matches TRBD1 (5 bases). Trimming pared 0 bases from V and 5 bases from J, leaving 11 bases between. CDR1 is DFQATT, CDR2 SNEGSKA, per germline (reference sequence). There are 13 residues in the CDR3. CDR3 in DNA: TGCAGTGCTAGAGATCACAGGCTCGACGAGCAGTACTTC. This encodes CSARDHRLDEQYF.

This clonotype has ten or more counts. J is TRBJ2-5 and V is TRBV7-2; D uncertain. There are 13 residues in the CDR3. Germline CDR1 SGHTA, CDR2 FQGNSA. With 3 bases removed from V and 3 bases from J, the gap between germline ends came to 8 bases. This CDR3 is CASSFSREETQYF. DNA for the CDR3: TGTGCCAGCAGCTTTTCAAGGGAAGAGACCCAGTACTTC.

This clonotype was detected a few times. The chain carries TRBV29-1 and TRBJ2-3, with 15 bases fitting TRBD2. V shed 6 bases and J 4 bases; nucleotides not matched to a gene: 11. The CDR3 sequence is 17 residues long. CDR1 and CDR2 from the germline V gene are SQVTM and ANQGSEA. CDR3 residues: CSVARTSGGASADTQYF. DNA of the CDR3: TGCAGCGTGGCACGGACTAGCGGGGGGGCTTCCGCAGATACGCAGTATTTT.

The chain is built from TRBV11-2 and TRBJ1-2; D perhaps matches TRBD1 (6 bases). Germline V lookup: CDR1 SGHAT, CDR2 FQNNGV. CDR3 length: 13 residues. V dropped 2 bases and J dropped 7 bases, with 11 bases sitting between them. The CDR3 here is CASSLQGPGGYTF. The CDR3 nucleotides read TGTGCCAGCAGCTTACAGGGGCCGGGTGGCTACACCTTC.

This clonotype was detected ten times or more. V usage is TRBV7-2 and J usage is TRBJ2-7; no reliable D call. This CDR3 is built from 13 residues. V lost 1 base to trimming and J lost 4 bases, with 8 bases between them. CDR1 and CDR2 (germline): SGHTA, FQGNSA. CDR3 residues: CASSLGSRYEQYF. The CDR3 DNA sequence: TGTGCCAGCAGCTTAGGTTCTAGATACGAGCAGTACTTC.

This clonotype has a count of ten or more. The CDR3 DNA follows: TGTGCCAGCAGCTTGACGAGGGCAGGGGATCAGCCCCAGCATTTT. Amino acids: CASSLTRAGDQPQHF. The gene calls are TRBV7-9 and TRBJ1-5, with D perhaps TRBD1 (6 bases). This CDR3 comprises 15 residues. Trimming pared 3 bases from V and 5 bases from J, leaving 14 bases between. Germline values: CDR1 SEHNR, CDR2 FQNEAQ (reference sequence).

The rearrangement uses TRBV4-1 and TRBJ1-2; 8 bases line up with TRBD1. Germline CDR1 and CDR2: MGHRA and YSYEKL. The CDR3 has 14 residues. Trimming took 4 bases from V and 5 from J; bases not matched to a gene: 6. DNA of the CDR3: TGCGCCAGCAGCCGTACGGACAGGGCTTATGGCTACACCTTC. Protein product: CASSRTDRAYGYTF.

This clonotype was counted ten times or more. The genes are TRBV11-2 and TRBJ2-3; 10 nucleotides match TRBD2. The trim removed 4 bases at V and 3 bases at J, leaving 4 bases unmatched. Germline CDR1 SGHAT, CDR2 FQNNGV. This CDR3 is 15 amino acids long. The DNA of the CDR3 is TGTGCCAGCAGCTATACTAGCGGGGATACAGATACGCAGTATTTT. It codes for CASSYTSGDTDTQYF.

The table lists this clonotype with a few counts. The chain combines TRBV7-2 with TRBJ2-3, with D perhaps matching TRBD1 (5 bases). CDR1 is SGHTA and CDR2 is FQGNSA in the germline V gene. The CDR3 has 15 amino acids. V was shortened by 1 base and J by 3 bases, with 11 bases between the two germline ends. Here the CDR3 DNA reads TGTGCCAGCAGCTTAGACACAGGACGAACAGATACGCAGTATTTT. Protein: CASSLDTGRTDTQYF.

This rearrangement joins TRBV6-6 to TRBJ2-3; a possible D gene is TRBD2 (6 bases). The V gene lost 4 bases and the J gene lost 2 bases, with 10 bases spanning the gap. CDR3 length: 14 amino acids. Germline CDR1 MNHNY, CDR2 SVGAGI (reference sequence). The CDR3 DNA follows: TGTGCCAGCAGTTCCGGAGGGCTCACAGATACGCAGTATTTT. It yields the protein CASSSGGLTDTQYF.

This rearrangement joins TRBV27 to TRBJ2-6; D possibly corresponds to TRBD1 (6 bases). From germline, CDR1 is MNHEY and CDR2 SMNVEV (reference sequence). The CDR3 length is 18 residues. The germline V and J ends were trimmed by 4 bases and 0 bases, with 16 bases remaining between them. CDR3 amino acids: CASSYLLTGNSGANVLTF. The CDR3 DNA sequence: TGTGCCAGCAGTTACCTCTTGACAGGAAACTCTGGGGCCAACGTCCTGACTTTC.

This clonotype showed up just a few times. The V call is TRBV20-1, the J call TRBJ1-6; D is unresolved. Trimming left V 5 bases short and J 7 bases short, with 12 bases between. The CDR3 contains 13 residues. From germline, CDR1 is DFQATT and CDR2 SNEGSKA (reference sequence). The CDR3 DNA reads as TGCAGTGCTCGTTTTGTGGGCAATTCACCCCTCCACTTT. It specifies CSARFVGNSPLHF.

This rearrangement joins TRBV3-1 to TRBJ1-6, with D hard to call. Trimming left V 1 base short and J 10 bases short, with 11 bases between. Germline V gene data show CDR1 as LGHDT and CDR2 as YNNKEL (reference sequence). The CDR3 extends over 14 amino acids. The CDR3 nucleotides read TGTGCCAGCAGCCAAGTTCCTATTGAATCACCCCTCCACTTT. Translated, it gives CASSQVPIESPLHF.

This clonotype has a count of ten or more. The rearrangement uses TRBV12-3 or TRBV12-4 and TRBJ2-3; 9 bases are shared with TRBD2. The CDR3 is made up of 14 amino acids. V lost 8 bases and J lost 0; bases outside the gene matches: 3. The chain's CDR3 is CASRGGVSTDTQYF. The CDR3 nucleotides read TGTGCCAGCCGCGGGGGGGTGAGCACAGATACGCAGTATTTT.

This clonotype was detected only a few times. The chain carries TRBV10-2 and TRBJ2-1; tentatively, D is TRBD2 (6 bases). Germline-derived CDR1 and CDR2 are WSHSY and SAAADI. The CDR3 covers 15 residues. The germline V and J ends were trimmed by 6 bases and 0 bases, with 12 bases remaining between them. The CDR3 sequence is CASSPRLVSYNEQFF. CDR3 DNA: TGCGCCAGCAGCCCCCGACTAGTCTCCTACAATGAGCAGTTCTTC.